This TCR beta chain was documented in a study of cytomegalovirus exposure and HLA in healthy donors. Study conclusions and caveats: Some segments of the V type, notably TRBV6-2 and TRBV6-3, were excluded as indistinguishable. Testing in vitro showed a few CMV-associated chains specific for CMV antigens. When the data were analyzed later, several of the most significant clusters appeared to be linked to common viral pathogens.

For this clone: Its antigen remains unidentified.

At the time of sampling, donors were nominally healthy, though unrecorded immune exposures were likely. PCR involved 60 Vbeta and 13 Jbeta primers. Measured with immunoSEQ multiplex PCR; TCRdb has only the in-frame clones, and not every one. The table shows some 130,000 clones, with 80% occurring only once. The junction had 7 bases not matched to a gene; V was cut back by 5 bases and J by 12 bases. This CDR3 region has 12 residues. Germline V gene sequence: CDR1 KGHSH, CDR2 LQKENI. The material sequenced was PBMCs. The chain joins TRBV18 to TRBJ2-4; TRBD2 matches at 7 bases. The sequence derives from a man younger than 40 in good health and CMV-seronegative. CDR3 sequence (DNA): TGTGCCAGCTCATTACTTAGCGGGCCTCAGTACTTC. Translation: CASSLLSGPQYF.